The present T cell receptor (beta chain) was sequenced within a study of blood T cells in healthy people across ages. For the second PCR, which ran for roughly 7 to 11 cycles, a sample-barcoded 5' primer and a J-beta primer mix were used. A single record per CDR3 protein comes from TCRdb applying MiXCR to the 5' RACE reads. Altogether about 1.6 million distinct CDR3 sequences are present, 34% being singletons, with the ten largest covering around 11%. The germline V gene encodes CDR1 LGHDT and CDR2 YNNKEL (reference sequence). This CDR3 comprises 15 residues. The ends lost 5 bases at V and 10 bases at J; junction bases unmatched: 8. To note about this clonotype: What it recognizes is unknown.

Whole-study findings and limits: Both higher diversity and more naive CD4+ cells marked long-lived donors when set against aged donors.

The sequenced sample consisted of blood. This TCR derives from a woman aged 25 to 45 in good health. The chain links TRBV3-1 to TRBJ2-1; the match to TRBD2 covers 13 bases. The CDR3 spells CASSSTSGGAREQFF. The CDR3 DNA reads as TGTGCCAGCAGCTCTACTAGCGGGGGGGCCAGAGAGCAGTTCTTC.